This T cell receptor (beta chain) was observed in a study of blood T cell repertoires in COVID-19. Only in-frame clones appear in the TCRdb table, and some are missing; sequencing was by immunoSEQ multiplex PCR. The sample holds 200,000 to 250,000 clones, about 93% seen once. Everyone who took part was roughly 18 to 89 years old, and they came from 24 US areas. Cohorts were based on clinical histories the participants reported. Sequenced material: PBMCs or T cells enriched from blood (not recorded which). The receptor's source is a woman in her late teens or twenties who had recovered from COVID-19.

CDR3 sequence reads: CASSSGTSRPLEQFF. CDR3 coding DNA: TGTGCCAGCAGCTCAGGGACTAGCAGGCCACTTGAGCAGTTCTTC. The rearrangement uses TRBV7-2 and TRBJ2-1; 9 bases map to TRBD2. Losses at the gene ends were 4 bases for V and 9 bases for J; bases not matched to a gene: 10. CDR3 length: 15 residues. Germline assignment: CDR1 SGHTA and CDR2 FQGNSA.